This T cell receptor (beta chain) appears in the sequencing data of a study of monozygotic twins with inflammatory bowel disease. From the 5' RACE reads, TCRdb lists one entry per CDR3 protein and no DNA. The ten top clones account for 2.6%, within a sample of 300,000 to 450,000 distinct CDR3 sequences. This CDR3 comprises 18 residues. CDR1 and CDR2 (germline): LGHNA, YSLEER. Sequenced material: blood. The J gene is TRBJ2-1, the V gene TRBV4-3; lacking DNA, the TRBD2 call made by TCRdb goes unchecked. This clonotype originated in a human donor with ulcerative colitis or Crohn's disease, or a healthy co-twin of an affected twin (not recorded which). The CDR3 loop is CASSQVSSSGPSYNEQFF.